This T cell receptor (beta chain) derives from a study of blood T cell repertoires in COVID-19. The ends were cut back, 6 bases at V and 2 bases at J, with 15 bases in the middle. Germline V lookup: CDR1 SGHRS, CDR2 YFSETQ. There are 14 residues in the CDR3. Original analysis: For nucleated cells, counts were estimated from reference gene primer amplification. Assay used: immunoSEQ multiplex PCR; TCRdb lists only in-frame clones, some missing. D and trimming were read from the DNA, whereas the V and J calls and clone size are those reported in that table. Among 29,000 or so clones listed, 92% were seen once.

The genes are TRBV5-1 and TRBJ2-7, with a possible D match to TRBD1 (5 bases). The source is a man over 45 with active COVID-19. The sequenced material came from peripheral blood. CDR3 sequence (DNA): TGCGCCAGCAACGACAGCCCAGACGCCTACGAGCAGTACTTC. Translating it yields CASNDSPDAYEQYF.